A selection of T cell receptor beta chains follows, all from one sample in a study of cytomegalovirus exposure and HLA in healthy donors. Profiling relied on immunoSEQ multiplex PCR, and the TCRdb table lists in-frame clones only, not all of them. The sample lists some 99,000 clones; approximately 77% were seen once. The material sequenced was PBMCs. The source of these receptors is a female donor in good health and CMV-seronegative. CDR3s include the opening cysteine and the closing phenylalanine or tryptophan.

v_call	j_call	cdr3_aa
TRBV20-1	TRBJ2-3	CSARKLDTQYF
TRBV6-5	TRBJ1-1	CASSFQGGHWEAFF
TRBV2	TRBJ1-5	CASSPQGWPQHF
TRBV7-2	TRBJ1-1	CASSHGTVWRGTEAFF
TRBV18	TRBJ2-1	CASSPRVGGGAIGSYNEQFF
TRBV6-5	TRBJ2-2	CASSTGQVNTGELFF
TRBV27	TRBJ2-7	CASGERVTSYEQYF
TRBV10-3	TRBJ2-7	CAIRQAAVYEQYF
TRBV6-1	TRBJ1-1	CASSLWGDTEAFF
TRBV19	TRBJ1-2	CASSIDDSAGFNYGYTF
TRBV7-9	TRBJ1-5	CASSLSQGVDSNQPQHF
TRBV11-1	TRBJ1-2	CASSLETGNGYTF
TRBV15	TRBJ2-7	CATSRDKRSAGEQYF
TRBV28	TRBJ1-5	CASSPPSGSNQPQHF
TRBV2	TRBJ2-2	CASSARLGAGELFF
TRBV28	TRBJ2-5	CASSLHGRGTQYF
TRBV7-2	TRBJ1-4	CASSLARGGAGEKLFF
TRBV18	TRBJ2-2	CASSVGAGTGELFF
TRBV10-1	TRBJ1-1	CASSEAGTSNTEAFF
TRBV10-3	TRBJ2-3	CAISASTDTQYF
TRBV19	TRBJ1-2	CASMSAGAFDPNGYTF
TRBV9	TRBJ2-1	CASSLSQNEQFF
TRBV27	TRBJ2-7	CASLRTGSSYEQYF
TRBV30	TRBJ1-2	CAWDHRGNYGYTF
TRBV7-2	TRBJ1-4	CASSTHKSMEKLFF
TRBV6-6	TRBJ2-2	CASRYTANTGELFF
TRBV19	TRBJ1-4	CASSPRGGGNEKLFF
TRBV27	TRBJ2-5	CASSPIAGETQYF
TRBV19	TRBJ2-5	CASTHGRGPWETQYF
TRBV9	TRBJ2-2	CASTRATTGELFF
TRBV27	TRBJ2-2	CASCSKTSGRLGTGELFF
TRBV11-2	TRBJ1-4	CASSLDRVWEKLFF
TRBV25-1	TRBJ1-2	CASSDDDDGGLFGYTF
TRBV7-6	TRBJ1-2	CASSSQQGDYGYTF
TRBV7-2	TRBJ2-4	CASSLEPGNIQYF
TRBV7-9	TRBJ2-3	CASSSTSRGTDTQYF
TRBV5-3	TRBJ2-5	CARSLTGNRETQYF
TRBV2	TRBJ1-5	CASSRQVNQPQHF
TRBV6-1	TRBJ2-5	CASSRVPEETQYF
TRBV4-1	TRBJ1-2	CASSQDRGGGYTF
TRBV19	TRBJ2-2	CASSPDRPTGELFF